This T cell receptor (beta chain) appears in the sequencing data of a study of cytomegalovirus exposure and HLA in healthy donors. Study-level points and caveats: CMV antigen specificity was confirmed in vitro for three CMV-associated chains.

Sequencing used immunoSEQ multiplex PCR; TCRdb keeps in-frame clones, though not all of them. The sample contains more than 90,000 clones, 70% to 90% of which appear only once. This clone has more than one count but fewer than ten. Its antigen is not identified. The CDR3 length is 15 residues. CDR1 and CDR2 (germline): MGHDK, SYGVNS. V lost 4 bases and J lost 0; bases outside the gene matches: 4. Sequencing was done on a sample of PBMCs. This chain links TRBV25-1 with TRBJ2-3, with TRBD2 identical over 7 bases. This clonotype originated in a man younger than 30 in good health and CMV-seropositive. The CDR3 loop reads CASSGGGFSTDTQYF. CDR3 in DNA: TGTGCCAGCAGTGGGGGGGGGTTTAGCACAGATACGCAGTATTTT.